The next 10 T cell receptor beta chains were all read from a single sample in a study of early T cells in non-severe SARS-CoV-2 infection. TCRdb called the 5' RACE reads again in MiXCR, with one record for every CDR3 protein. The top ten clones hold 5.5% to 6% of a sample with about 55,000 distinct CDR3 sequences, around 7% of them seen once. Sequencing used whole blood, obtained at baseline. The receptors were sampled from an adult who was a healthcare worker with PCR-confirmed SARS-CoV-2 infection or an uninfected control (not recorded which).

The sample holds many counts of this clonotype. V gene TRBV11-2 combines with J gene TRBJ2-3; 9 nucleotides agree with TRBD1. The CDR3 has 15 amino acids. The junction had 4 bases not matched to a gene; V was cut back by 3 bases and J by 3 bases. The germline CDR1 and CDR2 sequences are SGHAT and FQNNGV. The CDR3, as DNA: TGTGCCAGCAGCTTCGGGGACAGGGTGACAGATACGCAGTATTTT. Its protein is CASSFGDRVTDTQYF.

The rearrangement joins TRBV10-1 to TRBJ1-1; D ambiguous. The CDR3 is made up of 14 amino acids. Between the trimmed V and J ends, which lost 10 bases and 4 bases, there was a span of 19 bases. The germline V gene encodes CDR1 WNHNN and CDR2 SYGVQD (reference sequence). Here the CDR3 DNA reads TGCGCCACCCAGCCTTCCCTTACCTCCACTGAAGCTTTCTTT. Its protein is CATQPSLTSTEAFF.

This clonotype was counted between two and nine times. CDR3 sequence (DNA): TGTGCCAGCAGCTACCAACTAGCGGGGCTAAGCTCTGGGGCCAACGTCCTGACTTTC. Its translation is CASSYQLAGLSSGANVLTF. The rearrangement joins TRBV7-8 to TRBJ2-6; 10 positions match TRBD2. The V segment lost 4 bases and the J segment 0 bases; nucleotides outside the gene matches: 9. CDR3 size: 19 residues. The germline V gene has CDR1 SGHVS and CDR2 FQNEAQ.

The CDR3 DNA follows: TGTGCCATCAGGAGAGACCCACAAGAGACCCAGTACTTC. This encodes CAIRRDPQETQYF. The genes are TRBV10-3 and TRBJ2-5; D is ambiguous. Germline CDR1 is ENHRY and CDR2 is SYGVKD. Trimming took 6 bases from V and 2 from J, leaving 10 bases between them. The CDR3 extends over 13 amino acids.

This clonotype showed up many times. This chain links TRBV11-2 with TRBJ2-7; D may be TRBD1 (6 bases). From germline, CDR1 is SGHAT and CDR2 FQNNGV. Trimming shortened V by 7 bases and J by 4 bases, and 17 bases separated the two germline ends. This CDR3 comprises 14 residues. Written as DNA, the CDR3 is TGTGCCAGCAATCGAGTCAGGGGCACATACGAGCAGTACTTC. Encoded protein: CASNRVRGTYEQYF.

The genes are TRBV5-6 and TRBJ2-2; D may be TRBD2 (6 bases). V was clipped by 0 bases and J by 0 bases, with 9 bases between them. The CDR3 consists of 16 residues. Germline loops: CDR1 SGHDT, CDR2 YYEEEE. CDR3 bases: TGTGCCAGCAGCTTGGGAGCGGGTGCGAACACCGGGGAGCTGTTTTTT. Its translation is CASSLGAGANTGELFF.

The chain carries TRBV28 and TRBJ2-1; D possibly corresponds to TRBD2 (6 bases). Germline CDR1 reads MDHEN; CDR2 reads SYDVKM. The CDR3 runs 13 residues. V gave up 2 bases and J gave up 7 bases, with 9 bases separating them. The CDR3 loop is CASSLGGANEQFF. The CDR3 DNA reads TGTGCCAGCAGTTTAGGAGGGGCGAATGAGCAGTTCTTC.

This clonotype was detected a few times. A much larger clonotype is one base distant, so this may be a read error. The chain has TRBV27 and TRBJ2-3; D gene ambiguous. Trimming took 0 bases from V and 4 from J, leaving 2 bases between them. CDR1 is MNHEY and CDR2 is SMNVEV in the germline V gene (reference sequence). The CDR3 spans 12 residues. DNA for the CDR3: TGTGCCAGCAGTTTATCGGCAGATACGCAGTATTTT. Its translation: CASSLSADTQYF.

This clonotype occurred many times. The chain uses TRBV27 and TRBJ2-7; the D is unclear. The length of the CDR3 is 12 residues. Trimming pared 8 bases from V and 3 bases from J, leaving 11 bases between. CDR1 MNHEY and CDR2 SMNVEV come from the germline V gene (reference sequence). The CDR3 DNA reads as TGTGCCAGCCCGGACCCCAACTACGAGCAGTACTTC. It codes for CASPDPNYEQYF.

This clonotype has at least ten counts. The gene calls are TRBV12-3 or TRBV12-4 and TRBJ2-3; the D call may be TRBD1 or TRBD2 (5 bases each). This CDR3 has 14 residues. Deletions cut 4 bases from V and 2 bases from J, with 10 bases between. The CDR3 sequence: CASSSTGATDTQYF. The CDR3 region has the DNA TGTGCCAGCAGTTCTACCGGGGCCACAGATACGCAGTATTTT.